The entry below gives a single TCR beta chain sequence along with its context. This specimen belongs to a study of shared T cell receptors in the human thymus. The repertoire was sequenced with immunoSEQ multiplex PCR; TCRdb's copy has only in-frame clones and lacks some. The data hold about 730,000 clones, with around 85% observed a single time. Germline V gene data show CDR1 as SQVTM and CDR2 as ANQGSEA. The CDR3 is made up of 19 amino acids. Trimming took off 5 bases at V and 3 bases at J, with 29 bases between the two ends. The sample was also reused in another study, on human thymus T cells. That source adds: Resections from corrective heart surgery supplied the thymus tissue. V and J genes seemed to be used with bias in thymic and blood repertoires.

The sample consisted of thymocytes. The origin of this receptor is a girl under three years old with a congenital heart defect. The rearrangement joins TRBV29-1 to TRBJ2-1; D possibly corresponds to TRBD2 (6 bases). CDR3 in DNA: TGCAGCGTTCTCGGGGGATTCGGCCCAATGCCCTTGGGCTACAATGAGCAGTTCTTC. This encodes CSVLGGFGPMPLGYNEQFF.